This T cell receptor (beta chain) stems from a study of radiation and T cells in renal cell carcinoma. Study-wide results and limits: In blood, top tumor clones expanded by 2 weeks, shrinking by 4.

Time point reported: blood 4 weeks post-SBRT, at nephrectomy. The sample's treatment: 15 Gy SBRT to primary tumor, nephrectomy 4 weeks later. Nephrectomy followed 15 Gy stereotactic body radiation by 4 weeks. The patient's renal cell carcinoma had clear cell pathology. CDR3 length equals 15 residues. The germline V gene has CDR1 SGHTA and CDR2 FQGNSA. V was clipped by 1 base and J by 0 bases, with 7 bases between them. About this clone: Its antigen remains unknown.

The protocol was immunoSEQ multiplex PCR, while the TCRdb copy is restricted to in-frame clones and leaves out a portion. The sample contains fewer than 200,000 clones, less than 90% of which appear only once. The V call is TRBV7-2, the J call TRBJ2-1; D gene ambiguous. The sequence was obtained from a woman aged 45-59 years with renal cell carcinoma. The sequences come from blood, collected from a patient whose treatment included radiotherapy and nephrectomy. CDR3 protein: CASSLDLSSYNEQFF. The CDR3 nucleotides are TGTGCCAGCAGCTTAGATTTGAGCTCCTACAATGAGCAGTTCTTC.